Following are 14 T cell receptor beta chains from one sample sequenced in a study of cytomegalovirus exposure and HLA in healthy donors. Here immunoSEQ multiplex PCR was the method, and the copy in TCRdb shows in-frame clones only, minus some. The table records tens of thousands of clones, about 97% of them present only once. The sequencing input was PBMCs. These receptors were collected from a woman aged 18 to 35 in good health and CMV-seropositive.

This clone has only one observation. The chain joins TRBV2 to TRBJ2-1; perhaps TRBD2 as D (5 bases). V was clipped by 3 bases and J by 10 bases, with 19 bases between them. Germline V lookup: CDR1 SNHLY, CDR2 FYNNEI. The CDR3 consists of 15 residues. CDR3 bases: TGTGCCAGCAGTGAGGCTGGTCAGCGGCCAAACGAGCAGTTCTTC. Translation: CASSEAGQRPNEQFF.

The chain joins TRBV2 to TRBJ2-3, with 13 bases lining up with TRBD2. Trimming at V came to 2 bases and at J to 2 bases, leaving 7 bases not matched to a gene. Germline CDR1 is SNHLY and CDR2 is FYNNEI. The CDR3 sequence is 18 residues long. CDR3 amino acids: CASSEYGLAGVVTDTQYF. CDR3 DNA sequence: TGTGCCAGCAGTGAATACGGACTAGCGGGAGTTGTCACAGATACGCAGTATTTT.

This CDR3 is CASEGLSYEQYF. Written as DNA, the CDR3 is TGTGCCAGCGAGGGACTTTCCTACGAGCAGTACTTC. The chain has TRBV6-1 and TRBJ2-7; D possibly corresponds to TRBD2 (6 bases). V lost 8 bases and J 1 base, leaving 9 bases between the germline ends. The germline V gene has CDR1 MNHNS and CDR2 SASEGT. There are 12 residues in the CDR3.

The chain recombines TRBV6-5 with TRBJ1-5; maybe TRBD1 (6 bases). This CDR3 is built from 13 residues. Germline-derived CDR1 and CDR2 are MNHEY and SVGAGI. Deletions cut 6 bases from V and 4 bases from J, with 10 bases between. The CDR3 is CASSGQPNQPQHF. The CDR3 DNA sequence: TGTGCCAGCAGCGGACAGCCTAATCAGCCCCAGCATTTT.

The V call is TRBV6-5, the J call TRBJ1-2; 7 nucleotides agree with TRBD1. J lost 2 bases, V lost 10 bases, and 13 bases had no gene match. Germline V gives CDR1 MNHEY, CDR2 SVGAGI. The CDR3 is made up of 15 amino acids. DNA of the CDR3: TGTGCCACCAGGCGGGGACAGATAGTAAACTATGGCTACACCTTC. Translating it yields CATRRGQIVNYGYTF.

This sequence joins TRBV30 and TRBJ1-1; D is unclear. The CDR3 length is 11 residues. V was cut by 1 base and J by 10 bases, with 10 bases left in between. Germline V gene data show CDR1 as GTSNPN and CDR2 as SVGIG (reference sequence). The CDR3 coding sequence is TGTGCCTGGAGTGGGCAGGCAGCAGCTTTCTTT. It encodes CAWSGQAAAFF.

The CDR3 here is CATSRELRVDLAGFYNEQFF. The CDR3 nucleotides read TGTGCCACCAGCAGAGAGTTAAGGGTGGACCTAGCGGGGTTTTACAATGAGCAGTTCTTC. This chain links TRBV15 with TRBJ2-1, with TRBD2 matching over 9 bases. This CDR3 is built from 20 residues. Germline V gene lookup returns CDR1 LNHNV and CDR2 YYDKDF (reference sequence). Unmatched junction bases numbered 16, after V lost 0 bases and J lost 4 bases.

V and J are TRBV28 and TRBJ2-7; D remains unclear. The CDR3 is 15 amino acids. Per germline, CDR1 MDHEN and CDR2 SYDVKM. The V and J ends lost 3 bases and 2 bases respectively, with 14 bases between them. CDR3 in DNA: TGTGCCAGCAGTTTCCTCAAGTTTACGGCCTACGAGCAGTACTTC. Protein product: CASSFLKFTAYEQYF.

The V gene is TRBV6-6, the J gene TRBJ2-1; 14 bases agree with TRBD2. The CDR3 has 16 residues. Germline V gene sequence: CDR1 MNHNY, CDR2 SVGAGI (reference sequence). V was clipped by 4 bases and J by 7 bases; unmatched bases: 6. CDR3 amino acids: CASSSRGLAGANEQFF. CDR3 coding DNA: TGTGCCAGCAGTTCGAGGGGACTAGCGGGAGCAAATGAGCAGTTCTTC.

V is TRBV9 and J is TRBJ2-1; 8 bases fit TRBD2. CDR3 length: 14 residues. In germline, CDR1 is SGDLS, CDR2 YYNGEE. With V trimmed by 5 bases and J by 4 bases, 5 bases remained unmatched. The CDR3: CASRGTRSYNEQFF. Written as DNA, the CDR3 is TGTGCCAGCAGGGGGACTAGATCTTACAATGAGCAGTTCTTC.

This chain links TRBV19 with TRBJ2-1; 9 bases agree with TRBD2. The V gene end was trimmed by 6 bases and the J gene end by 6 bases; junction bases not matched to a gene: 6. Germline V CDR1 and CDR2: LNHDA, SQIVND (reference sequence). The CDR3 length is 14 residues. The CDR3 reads CASRLAGAGNEQFF. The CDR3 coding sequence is TGTGCCAGTAGGTTAGCGGGAGCGGGCAATGAGCAGTTCTTC.

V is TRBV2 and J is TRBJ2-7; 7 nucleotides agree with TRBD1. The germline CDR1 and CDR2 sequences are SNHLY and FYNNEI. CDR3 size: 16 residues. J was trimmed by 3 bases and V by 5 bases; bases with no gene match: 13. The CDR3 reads CASSWDSRQEGYEQYF. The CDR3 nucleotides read TGTGCCAGCAGTTGGGACAGTCGGCAAGAAGGCTACGAGCAGTACTTC.

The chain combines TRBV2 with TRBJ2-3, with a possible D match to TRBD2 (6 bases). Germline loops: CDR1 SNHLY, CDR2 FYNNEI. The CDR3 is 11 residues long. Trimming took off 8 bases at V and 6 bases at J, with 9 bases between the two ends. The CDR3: CASAEGDTQYF. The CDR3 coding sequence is TGTGCCAGCGCGGAGGGGGATACGCAGTATTTT.

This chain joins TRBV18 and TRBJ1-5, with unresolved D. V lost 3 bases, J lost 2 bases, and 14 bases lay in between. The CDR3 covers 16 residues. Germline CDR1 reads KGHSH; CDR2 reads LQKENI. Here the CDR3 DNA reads TGTGCCAGCTCACCGGGAGAGGGAGTGGGCAATCAGCCCCAGCATTTT. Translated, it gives CASSPGEGVGNQPQHF.